Each of the 30 T cell receptor beta chains below was sequenced from the same sample in a study of T cells in localized non-small cell lung cancer. Produced via immunoSEQ multiplex PCR; TCRdb's table is partial and in-frame only. The sample consists of under 15,000 clones, around 80% of them appearing once. The material sequenced was peripheral blood, taken before any cancer treatment. The receptors shown here come from a male donor aged 60 or older with stage I lung adenocarcinoma.

V and J are TRBV27 and TRBJ1-3; D is uncertain. Trimming removed 6 bases at V and 0 bases at J, with 3 bases between. The length of the CDR3 is 12 residues. The germline V gene has CDR1 MNHEY and CDR2 SMNVEV (reference sequence). This CDR3 is CASRSSGNTIYF. The CDR3 DNA is TGTGCCAGCAGGAGCTCTGGAAACACCATATATTTT.

V gene TRBV11-2 combines with J gene TRBJ1-5, with 7 bases aligning to TRBD1. The ends lost 5 bases at V and 1 base at J; junction bases unmatched: 2. Germline CDR1 SGHAT, CDR2 FQNNGV. The CDR3 consists of 14 residues. The CDR3 loop reads CASSLDRSNQPQHF. Here the CDR3 DNA reads TGTGCCAGCAGCCTGGACAGGAGCAATCAGCCCCAGCATTTT.

The J gene is TRBJ1-5, the V gene TRBV10-3; possible D gene TRBD1, 6 bases. Germline CDR1 ENHRY, CDR2 SYGVKD. This CDR3 is 14 amino acids long. V shed 4 bases and J shed 7 bases, with 14 bases lying between them. The CDR3 nucleotides are TGTGCCATCAGTGGGGGGGGCGCCGAGCAGCCCCAGCATTTT. Its protein is CAISGGGAEQPQHF.

This sequence joins TRBV28 and TRBJ1-4, with D hard to call. The CDR3 extends over 15 amino acids. V dropped 10 bases and J dropped 5 bases, with 20 bases sitting between them. CDR1 and CDR2 from the germline V gene are MDHEN and SYDVKM. The CDR3 nucleotides read TGTGCCACCTGTAGCCCCCAGGTGGCGAATGAAAAACTGTTTTTT. This translates into CATCSPQVANEKLFF.

This clone occurred a few times. The chain joins TRBV7-2 to TRBJ1-2, with D possibly TRBD1 on 5 matching bases. CDR1 is SGHTA and CDR2 is FQGNSA in the germline V gene. V was trimmed by 4 bases and J by 9 bases, leaving 15 bases between them. The CDR3 totals 13 residues. The CDR3 DNA is TGTGCCAGCAGCTGGGCCAGGGAAGAACGCTACACCTTC. Its protein is CASSWAREERYTF.

The chain uses TRBV7-9 and TRBJ2-7, with D perhaps given as TRBD1 or TRBD2 (5 bases each). CDR1 and CDR2 from the germline V gene are SEHNR and FQNEAQ (reference sequence). The CDR3 extends over 13 amino acids. Trimming cost V 4 bases and J 8 bases, with 15 bases left between them. The CDR3, as DNA: TGTGCCAGCAGCTCCCGGGACCCAGGGAAGCAGTACTTC. Translating gives CASSSRDPGKQYF.

V gene TRBV2 combines with J gene TRBJ2-7; D assignment may be TRBD1 or TRBD2 (5 bases each). CDR3 length equals 14 residues. V lost 4 bases, J lost 2 bases, and 12 bases lay in between. Looked up from germline, CDR1 is SNHLY and CDR2 is FYNNEI. CDR3 sequence (DNA): TGTGCCAGCAGTGTTTACGGGGCTACCTACGAGCAGTACTTC. Its protein product is CASSVYGATYEQYF.

The chain joins TRBV4-1 to TRBJ2-3; D gene uncertain. The CDR3 is 12 amino acids. V lost 1 base, J lost 5 bases, and 4 bases lay in between. Per germline, CDR1 MGHRA and CDR2 YSYEKL. CDR3 bases: TGCGCCAGCAGCCAAGCCGGAGATACGCAGTATTTT. It translates to CASSQAGDTQYF.

This sequence joins TRBV29-1 and TRBJ2-5, with a weak D call TRBD2 (5 bases). The CDR3 is made up of 16 amino acids. Germline assignment: CDR1 SQVTM and CDR2 ANQGSEA. V lost 6 bases and J lost 4, with 24 bases in between. CDR3 in amino acids: CSVDAFGGFGLETQYF. The DNA of the CDR3 is TGCAGCGTCGACGCGTTTGGCGGGTTCGGGTTAGAGACCCAGTACTTC.

V is TRBV11-2 and J is TRBJ1-5; D remains ambiguous. The germline V gene encodes CDR1 SGHAT and CDR2 FQNNGV. V lost 3 bases, J lost 3 bases, and 6 bases lay in between. This CDR3 contains 13 residues. CDR3 in DNA: TGTGCCAGCAGCTTTGGGCTCAATCAGCCCCAGCATTTT. Amino acids: CASSFGLNQPQHF.

V gene TRBV5-1 combines with J gene TRBJ1-2; TRBD1 aligns across 12 bases. Germline trimming cut 0 bases from V and 4 bases from J; bases unmatched to any gene: 4. This CDR3 contains 16 residues. Germline values: CDR1 SGHRS, CDR2 YFSETQ. The CDR3 DNA reads TGCGCCAGCAGCTTGGAAGGGACAGGGGGCGCCTATGGCTACACCTTC. Translation: CASSLEGTGGAYGYTF.

This clone was observed once. The CDR3 here is CASSLDTTGELFF. The DNA of the CDR3 is TGTGCCAGCAGCTTGGACACAACCGGGGAGCTGTTTTTT. V and J are TRBV7-9 and TRBJ2-2; a possible D gene is TRBD1 (5 bases). There are 13 residues in the CDR3. Per the germline V gene, CDR1 is SEHNR and CDR2 is FQNEAQ (reference sequence). V lost 3 bases, J lost 5 bases, and 7 bases lay in between.

The chain links TRBV11-2 to TRBJ2-7; D unclear. The CDR3 contains 16 residues. Germline V gene data show CDR1 as SGHAT and CDR2 as FQNNGV. V was cut by 5 bases and J by 0 bases, with 17 bases left in between. The DNA for the CDR3 is TGTGCCAGCAGCCCCCCGGGTGACGGAGCCTCCTACGAGCAGTACTTC. The encoded protein is CASSPPGDGASYEQYF. Using reference TRBV11-2 and TRBJ2-7 for the parts outside the CDR3, the full variable domain is EAGVAQSPRYKIIEKRQSVAFWCNPISGHATLYWYQQILGQGPKLLIQFQNNGVVDDSQLPKDRFSAERLKGVDSTLKIQPAKLEDSAVYLCASSPPGDGASYEQYFGPGTRLTVT.

The chain joins TRBV5-7 to TRBJ2-7; 7 bases are shared with TRBD2. TRBV5-7 carries the ORF label, with uncertain function. The CDR3 has 14 residues. Unmatched junction bases numbered 5, after V lost 0 bases and J lost 5 bases. The CDR3 loop is CASSLGAGADEQYF. In DNA, the CDR3 is TGTGCCAGCAGCTTGGGGGCGGGAGCGGACGAGCAGTACTTC.

The CDR3 coding sequence is TGTGCCAGCAGCTTGGGACGCACGACCTACGAGCAGTACTTC. This sequence encodes CASSLGRTTYEQYF. This sequence joins TRBV11-2 and TRBJ2-7; D tentatively reads TRBD1 or TRBD2 (5 bases each). Trimming cost V 3 bases and J 2 bases, with 11 bases left between them. This CDR3 region has 14 residues. CDR1 is SGHAT, CDR2 FQNNGV, per germline.

This clone was recorded a few times. CDR3 region: CASSLGSLRSNQPQHF. Here the CDR3 DNA reads TGTGCCAGCAGCTTAGGGTCCCTACGGAGCAATCAGCCCCAGCATTTT. The genes are TRBV7-8 and TRBJ1-5; no clear D gene. The CDR3 extends over 16 amino acids. Trimming pared 1 base from V and 1 base from J, leaving 11 bases between. CDR1 is SGHVS, CDR2 FQNEAQ, per germline.

This sequence joins TRBV28 and TRBJ2-7; D gene unclear. The CDR3 spans 15 residues. Germline V gene data show CDR1 as MDHEN and CDR2 as SYDVKM. The ends were cut back, 6 bases at V and 0 bases at J, with 15 bases in the middle. The CDR3 nucleotides are TGTGCCAGCAGGGATGCCACATTTAACTCCTACGAGCAGTACTTC. Protein sequence: CASRDATFNSYEQYF. Full variable domain (remainder filled in from reference TRBV28 and TRBJ2-7): DVKVTQSSRYLVKRTGEKVFLECVQDMDHENMFWYRQDPGLGLRLIYFSYDVKMKEKGDIPEGYSVSREKKERFSLILESASTNQTSMYLCASRDATFNSYEQYFGPGTRLTVT.

This clone was observed once. The chain carries TRBV5-6 and TRBJ1-1; possible D gene TRBD1, 6 bases. Trimming removed 4 bases at V and 5 bases at J, with 15 bases between. The CDR3 has 14 amino acids. From germline, CDR1 is SGHDT and CDR2 YYEEEE. This CDR3 is CASSKYPQGTEAFF. The DNA for the CDR3 is TGTGCCAGCAGCAAGTATCCGCAGGGGACTGAAGCTTTCTTT. The full variable domain, with the rest looked up from reference TRBV5-6 and TRBJ1-1, is DAGVTQSPTHLIKTRGQQVTLRCSPKSGHDTVSWYQQALGQGPQFIFQYYEEEERQRGNFPDRFSGHQFPNYSSELNVNALLLGDSALYLCASSKYPQGTEAFFGQGTRLTVV.

This clone was seen just once. The V and J genes are TRBV27 and TRBJ1-1; D call uncertain. This CDR3 has 12 residues. In germline, CDR1 is MNHEY, CDR2 SMNVEV (reference sequence). Trimming pared 8 bases from V and 7 bases from J, leaving 14 bases between. In DNA form, the CDR3 reads TGTGCCAGCCAAAATGGGAAGGATGAAGCTTTCTTT. It codes for CASQNGKDEAFF.

A single count supports this clone. CDR3 in DNA: TGTGCCAGCAGTTTTAATAGGGAGGGCGGGGAGCTGTTTTTT. Its translation: CASSFNREGGELFF. The chain recombines TRBV6-5 with TRBJ2-2, with 7 bases lining up with TRBD2. CDR3 length equals 14 residues. Germline CDR1 reads MNHEY; CDR2 reads SVGAGI. Losses at the gene ends were 4 bases for V and 7 bases for J; bases not matched to a gene: 6.

This rearrangement joins TRBV7-8 to TRBJ1-4; D remains unclear. The V end was cut by 2 bases, the J end by 3 bases, with 7 bases between. There are 14 residues in the CDR3. Germline values: CDR1 SGHVS, CDR2 FQNEAQ. The DNA for the CDR3 is TGTGCCAGCAGCTTATCTGGTGCTAATGAAAAACTGTTTTTT. This translates into CASSLSGANEKLFF.

The genes are TRBV5-4 and TRBJ2-3; D gene unclear. The V and J ends lost 2 bases and 2 bases respectively, with 0 bases between them. This CDR3 is 11 amino acids long. Looked up from germline, CDR1 is SGHNT and CDR2 is YYREEE (reference sequence). The CDR3 region is CASSFTDTQYF. For the CDR3, the DNA is TGTGCCAGCAGCTTCACAGATACGCAGTATTTT.

The chain recombines TRBV9 with TRBJ1-1; D remains ambiguous. Germline lookup yields CDR1 SGDLS and CDR2 YYNGEE. The CDR3 is 15 amino acids. V lost 1 base and J 0 bases, leaving 10 bases between the germline ends. The CDR3 coding sequence is TGTGCCAGCAGCGTAACACCGGCCATGAACACTGAAGCTTTCTTT. This sequence encodes CASSVTPAMNTEAFF.

Notes on this clone: Because it lacks the conserved phenylalanine or tryptophan at the end, this CDR3 is likely a read error. The J gene is TRBJ2-4, the V gene TRBV19; TRBD1 matches 11 bases. V shed 10 bases, J shed 10 bases, and the junction held 9 bases outside the gene matches. Looked up from germline, CDR1 is LNHDA and CDR2 is SQIVND (reference sequence). The CDR3 runs 13 residues. Here the CDR3 reads CATHGQGARIQYL. CDR3 coding DNA: TGTGCCACCCACGGACAGGGGGCGCGTATTCAGTACCTC.

The chain joins TRBV28 to TRBJ2-1; perhaps D is TRBD1 or TRBD2 (6 bases each). Trimming took off 5 bases at V and 5 bases at J, with 22 bases between the two ends. There are 17 residues in the CDR3. Looked up from germline, CDR1 is MDHEN and CDR2 is SYDVKM. Here the CDR3 DNA reads TGTGCCAGCAGTCCCCCGCGTCGGGGGCGCCTGGACAATGAGCAGTTCTTC. Translation: CASSPPRRGRLDNEQFF.

V gene TRBV5-1 combines with J gene TRBJ2-5; no firm D call. This CDR3 is built from 13 residues. V was clipped by 0 bases and J by 4 bases, with 7 bases between them. The V gene's germline CDR1 is SGHRS and CDR2 YFSETQ. Here the CDR3 reads CASSLEGGETQYF. Here the CDR3 DNA reads TGCGCCAGCAGCTTGGAAGGTGGAGAGACCCAGTACTTC. The whole variable domain, filled in from reference TRBV5-1 and TRBJ2-5, reads KAGVTQTPRYLIKTRGQQVTLSCSPISGHRSVSWYQQTPGQGLQFLFEYFSETQRNKGNFPGRFSGRQFSNSRSEMNVSTLELGDSALYLCASSLEGGETQYFGPGTRLLVL.

The rearrangement uses TRBV5-4 and TRBJ1-2; no definite D call. The CDR3 extends over 13 amino acids. Trimming took off 0 bases at V and 2 bases at J, with 5 bases between the two ends. Germline loops: CDR1 SGHNT, CDR2 YYREEE (reference sequence). For the CDR3, the DNA is TGTGCCAGCAGCTTGGGAGGAAACTATGGCTACACCTTC. This gives the protein CASSLGGNYGYTF. Full variable domain (missing parts from reference TRBV5-4 and TRBJ1-2): ETGVTQSPTHLIKTRGQQVTLRCSSQSGHNTVSWYQQALGQGPQFIFQYYREEENGRGNFPPRFSGLQFPNYSSELNVNALELDDSALYLCASSLGGNYGYTFGSGTRLTVV.

V usage is TRBV4-1 and J usage is TRBJ1-4; D uncertain. V was trimmed by 0 bases and J by 11 bases, leaving 4 bases between them. Germline assignment: CDR1 MGHRA and CDR2 YSYEKL. The CDR3 spans 11 residues. The CDR3 protein is CASSQERKLFF. The CDR3 DNA follows: TGCGCCAGCAGCCAAGAAAGGAAACTGTTTTTT.

This clone was counted once. This specimen includes other DNA sequences encoding the same CDR3. V gene TRBV25-1 combines with J gene TRBJ2-1; D gene unclear. Trimming removed 3 bases at V and 6 bases at J, with 9 bases between. Germline-derived CDR1 and CDR2 are MGHDK and SYGVNS. The CDR3 has 13 amino acids. The CDR3 region is CASSDSYGNEQFF. DNA of the CDR3: TGTGCCAGCAGTGATTCCTACGGCAATGAGCAGTTCTTC. The whole variable domain, filled in from reference TRBV25-1 and TRBJ2-1, reads EADIYQTPRYLVIGTGKKITLECSQTMGHDKMYWYQQDPGMELHLIHYSYGVNSTEKGDLSSESTVSRIRTEHFPLTLESARPSHTSQYLCASSDSYGNEQFFGPGTRLTVL.

This chain joins TRBV27 and TRBJ2-7, with D maybe TRBD2 (6 bases). With 2 bases removed from V and 2 bases from J, the gap between germline ends came to 13 bases. Germline V CDR1 and CDR2: MNHEY, SMNVEV (reference sequence). The CDR3 has 15 amino acids. CDR3 residues: CASSLKGGKAYEQYF. For the CDR3, the DNA is TGTGCCAGCAGTTTAAAAGGCGGGAAGGCCTACGAGCAGTACTTC.